This T cell receptor (beta chain) is from a study of blood T cell repertoires in COVID-19. At the level of the study: Italy, Spain and the United States were the sources of the convalescent and acute COVID-19 samples.

Clinical history reported by participants formed the basis on which cohorts were assigned. Before they entered the study, exposed participants had met a COVID-19 case within 2 weeks. Per the germline V gene, CDR1 is MNHEY and CDR2 is SMNVEV (reference sequence). V lost 5 bases, J lost 1 base, and 6 bases stayed unmatched. The CDR3 has 15 residues. Original processing notes: Amplification with reference gene primers provided the estimates of nucleated cell counts. Assay: immunoSEQ multiplex PCR; the TCRdb copy retains only in-frame clones and omits some. The V and J calls and the clone size are those of that table, but D and trimming were determined from the DNA. The sample lists about 430,000 clones, about 88% occurring once.

Sample: PBMCs or T cells enriched from blood (not recorded which). The rearrangement uses TRBV27 and TRBJ2-7; 9 bases are shared with TRBD2. The clonotype originates from a woman aged 18 to 35 who had been exposed to COVID-19. The CDR3 region is CASSAGTSRSYEQYF. The CDR3 coding sequence is TGTGCCAGCAGTGCCGGGACTAGCCGTTCCTACGAGCAGTACTTC.